These 10 T cell receptor beta chains were sequenced from one sample in a study of blood T cell repertoires in COVID-19. Here immunoSEQ multiplex PCR was the method, and the copy in TCRdb shows in-frame clones only, minus some. There are some 190,000 clones in the sample; approximately 91% occur only once, and 1.5% to 2% lies in the top ten. The specimen was peripheral blood. All receptors derive from a young man with active or convalescent COVID-19.

This clone was picked up one time. V is TRBV10-3 and J is TRBJ1-2; 7 bases are shared with TRBD1. After removal of 9 bases from V and 6 bases from J, the junction contained 7 bases not matched to a gene. CDR3 length: 12 amino acids. Germline V gives CDR1 ENHRY, CDR2 SYGVKD. The DNA for the CDR3 is TGTGCCATTGGGACAGACAGAGATGGCTACACCTTC. Translating it yields CAIGTDRDGYTF.

V usage is TRBV4-3 and J usage is TRBJ2-7, with 7 positions matching TRBD2. Unmatched junction bases numbered 21, after V lost 0 bases and J lost 4 bases. The CDR3 contains 20 residues. CDR1 and CDR2 (germline): LGHNA, YSLEER. This chain's CDR3 is CASSQERGSASGGIYYEQYF. In DNA, the CDR3 is TGCGCCAGCAGCCAAGAAAGGGGCTCGGCTAGCGGAGGGATTTATTACGAGCAGTACTTC.

V is TRBV9 and J is TRBJ1-2; 9 positions agree with TRBD1. This CDR3 has 12 residues. From germline, CDR1 is SGDLS and CDR2 YYNGEE. V gave up 9 bases and J gave up 7 bases; unmatched junction bases: 7. As DNA, the CDR3 is TGTGCCACTACGGGACAGGGCGGTGGCTACACCTTC. It translates to CATTGQGGGYTF.

This chain links TRBV5-6 with TRBJ2-3; 7 positions agree with TRBD1. This CDR3 has 14 residues. Germline V gives CDR1 SGHDT, CDR2 YYEEEE. The trim removed 3 bases at V and 5 bases at J, leaving 6 bases unmatched. This chain's CDR3 is CASSSQGFLDTQYF. CDR3 DNA: TGTGCCAGCAGCTCACAGGGGTTTCTAGATACGCAGTATTTT.

This clone was observed once. V and J are TRBV15 and TRBJ2-3, with D possibly TRBD1 on 6 matching bases. V was cut by 0 bases and J by 7 bases, with 20 bases left in between. The CDR3 totals 17 residues. CDR1 and CDR2 (germline): LNHNV, YYDKDF (reference sequence). This CDR3 is CATSRDGSIQGGYTQYF. The DNA for the CDR3 is TGTGCCACCAGCAGAGACGGCTCGATCCAAGGGGGATATACGCAGTATTTT.

This sequence joins TRBV12-5 and TRBJ1-5; D uncertain. Per the germline V gene, CDR1 is LGHNT and CDR2 is FRNRAP. V was trimmed by 3 bases and J by 5 bases, leaving 11 bases between them. CDR3 length equals 14 residues. The CDR3 region has the DNA TGTGCTAGTGGTTTCGGCAGGCGCGATCAGCCCCAGCATTTT. Translation gives CASGFGRRDQPQHF.

The gene calls are TRBV15 and TRBJ2-3; 8 bases match TRBD2. The CDR3 extends over 15 amino acids. With 0 bases clipped from V and 1 base from J, the junction kept 0 bases outside the gene matches. Germline-derived CDR1 and CDR2 are LNHNV and YYDKDF (reference sequence). CDR3 sequence: CATSRERGGTDTQYF. In DNA, the CDR3 is TGTGCCACCAGCAGAGAGCGGGGGGGCACAGATACGCAGTATTTT.

The gene calls are TRBV18 and TRBJ2-3; D is possibly TRBD1 (5 bases). The CDR3 runs 17 residues. In germline, CDR1 is KGHSH, CDR2 LQKENI. The V end was cut by 0 bases, the J end by 2 bases, with 15 bases between. CDR3 in amino acids: CASSPPSKGINTDTQYF. As DNA, the CDR3 is TGTGCCAGCTCACCACCGTCAAAGGGGATAAACACAGATACGCAGTATTTT.

Note on this clone: The sample contains more than one DNA sequence encoding this CDR3. This chain joins TRBV2 and TRBJ1-3; TRBD1 might be the D (5 bases). CDR1 is SNHLY and CDR2 is FYNNEI in the germline V gene. The germline V and J ends were trimmed by 4 bases and 3 bases, with 7 bases remaining between them. The CDR3 has 13 amino acids. DNA of the CDR3: TGTGCCAGCAGTGGGGGCGATGGAAACACCATATATTTT. Its protein is CASSGGDGNTIYF.

The chain links TRBV19 to TRBJ1-1, with a weak D call TRBD1 (5 bases). This CDR3 region has 14 residues. The V gene's germline CDR1 is LNHDA and CDR2 SQIVND (reference sequence). The V gene lost 3 bases and the J gene lost 4 bases, with 12 bases spanning the gap. The CDR3 spells CASSILRGFTEAFF. The CDR3 coding sequence is TGTGCCAGTAGTATTTTGCGGGGGTTCACTGAAGCTTTCTTT.